Presented here are 24 T cell receptor beta chains from one specimen sequenced in a study of T cell responses to AZD1222 COVID-19 vaccine. Sequencing used immunoSEQ multiplex PCR; TCRdb keeps in-frame clones, though not all of them. The repertoire holds some 120,000 clones, with less than 95% as singletons. The material sequenced was peripheral blood, taken on day 0 of MenACWY control vaccination. The receptor source for this set is an adult in good health.

The chain is built from TRBV4-2 and TRBJ2-7, with 9 bases fitting TRBD2. The CDR3 is made up of 16 amino acids. Germline CDR1 LGHNA, CDR2 YNFKEQ. V shed 2 bases, J shed 3 bases, and the junction held 8 bases outside the gene matches. The CDR3 is CASSQNSGSGGYEQYF. For the CDR3, the DNA is TGTGCCAGCAGCCAAAATAGCGGGAGCGGTGGCTACGAGCAGTACTTC.

This sequence joins TRBV6-5 and TRBJ1-2, with D possibly TRBD1 on 5 matching bases. V lost 2 bases, J lost 4 bases, and 8 bases lay in between. CDR1 is MNHEY, CDR2 SVGAGI, per germline. There are 13 residues in the CDR3. The CDR3 loop reads CASSYGGGYGYTF. The CDR3 DNA reads as TGTGCCAGCAGTTACGGGGGGGGCTATGGCTACACCTTC.

The J gene is TRBJ1-2, the V gene TRBV15, with D possibly matching TRBD1 (5 bases). Germline V gene data show CDR1 as LNHNV and CDR2 as YYDKDF (reference sequence). Trimming stripped 0 bases from V and 7 bases from J, with 12 bases between. This CDR3 is built from 14 residues. CDR3 in amino acids: CATSRDRQQIGYTF. DNA for the CDR3: TGTGCCACCAGCAGAGATCGACAGCAAATTGGCTACACCTTC.

The genes are TRBV20-1 and TRBJ1-1; D is unclear. Trimming took off 3 bases at V and 5 bases at J, with 7 bases between the two ends. This CDR3 is built from 11 residues. Germline V CDR1 and CDR2: DFQATT, SNEGSKA (reference sequence). The CDR3 protein is CSARYGTEAFF. DNA for the CDR3: TGCAGTGCTAGGTATGGGACTGAAGCTTTCTTT.

The chain uses TRBV25-1 and TRBJ1-4; a weak D match, TRBD1 (5 bases). V gave up 4 bases and J gave up 0 bases, with 18 bases separating them. From germline, CDR1 is MGHDK and CDR2 SYGVNS. The CDR3 is 18 residues long. The CDR3 sequence: CASSATLGVSATNEKLFF. The CDR3 bases are TGTGCCAGCAGTGCGACACTGGGGGTCAGTGCAACTAATGAAAAACTGTTTTTT.

The CDR3 loop reads CASSFTGGGREQYF. In DNA, the CDR3 is TGTGCCAGCAGCTTCACAGGGGGCGGGAGAGAGCAGTACTTC. The chain joins TRBV3-1 (or the pseudogene TRBV3-2) to TRBJ2-7; the match to TRBD1 covers 9 bases. With V trimmed by 5 bases and J by 7 bases, 9 bases remained unmatched. Germline lookup yields CDR1 LGHDT and CDR2 YNNKEL (reference sequence). The CDR3 sequence is 14 residues long.

The chain links TRBV4-1 to TRBJ1-1, with 7 nucleotides matching TRBD1. The CDR3 has 18 residues. V lost 3 bases and J lost 0; bases outside the gene matches: 13. Germline V gene sequence: CDR1 MGHRA, CDR2 YSYEKL. CDR3 residues: CASSQSRDRINMNTEAFF. CDR3 nucleotide sequence: TGCGCCAGCAGCCAGTCCCGGGACAGAATTAATATGAACACTGAAGCTTTCTTT.

This clone was recorded a few times. V and J are TRBV28 and TRBJ1-5; unclear D gene. From germline, CDR1 is MDHEN and CDR2 SYDVKM. Between the trimmed V and J ends, which lost 7 bases and 2 bases, there was a span of 18 bases. The CDR3 extends over 16 amino acids. CDR3 protein: CASTLPWGLGNQPQHF. CDR3 DNA: TGTGCCAGCACCTTGCCCTGGGGATTAGGCAATCAGCCCCAGCATTTT. Full variable domain (rest looked up from reference TRBV28 and TRBJ1-5): DVKVTQSSRYLVKRTGEKVFLECVQDMDHENMFWYRQDPGLGLRLIYFSYDVKMKEKGDIPEGYSVSREKKERFSLILESASTNQTSMYLCASTLPWGLGNQPQHFGDGTRLSIL.

CDR3 in DNA: TGTGCCAGCAGCTCCGGGACTACTACGCAGTATTTT. Protein: CASSSGTTTQYF. V gene TRBV6-6 combines with J gene TRBJ2-3; 7 bases fit TRBD2. CDR3 length: 12 residues. The V segment lost 6 bases and the J segment 8 bases; nucleotides outside the gene matches: 5. Germline V lookup: CDR1 MNHNY, CDR2 SVGAGI (reference sequence).

The chain links TRBV28 to TRBJ2-3, with TRBD2 matching 10 bases. The V gene end was trimmed by 2 bases and the J gene end by 2 bases; junction bases not matched to a gene: 4. The germline CDR1 and CDR2 sequences are MDHEN and SYDVKM. CDR3 size: 16 residues. Here the CDR3 reads CASSLLAGAITDTQYF. CDR3 in DNA: TGTGCCAGCAGTTTACTAGCGGGGGCTATCACAGATACGCAGTATTTT.

The gene calls are TRBV14 and TRBJ1-2; weak D call: TRBD1 (6 bases). This CDR3 has 15 amino acids. Trimming removed 0 bases from V and 3 bases from J, with 11 bases in between. The V gene's germline CDR1 is SGHDN and CDR2 FVKESK. This chain's CDR3 is CASSQEARGYYGYTF. The CDR3 nucleotides read TGTGCCAGCAGCCAAGAGGCCAGGGGATACTATGGCTACACCTTC.

The chain links TRBV6-2 or TRBV6-3 to TRBJ2-1, with TRBD1 matching 7 bases. Germline V CDR1 and CDR2: MNHEY, SVGEGT. V shed 6 bases and J 6 bases; nucleotides not matched to a gene: 8. The CDR3 has 14 amino acids. DNA of the CDR3: TGTGCCAGCAGCGCAGACAGGGTAAGCAATGAGCAGTTCTTC. It codes for CASSADRVSNEQFF.

The chain recombines TRBV19 with TRBJ1-1, with 8 bases identical to TRBD1. The CDR3 runs 15 residues. V trimming: 5 bases; J trimming: 1 base; junction bases outside the gene matches: 6. Germline-derived CDR1 and CDR2 are LNHDA and SQIVND (reference sequence). CDR3 residues: CASSVTGTGNTEAFF. The CDR3 DNA reads TGTGCCAGTAGTGTTACCGGGACAGGGAACACTGAAGCTTTCTTT. The entire variable domain, with the rest obtained from reference TRBV19 and TRBJ1-1, is as follows: DGGITQSPKYLFRKEGQNVTLSCEQNLNHDAMYWYRQDPGQGLRLIYYSQIVNDFQKGDIAEGYSVSREKKESFPLTVTSAQKNPTAFYLCASSVTGTGNTEAFFGQGTRLTVV.

The CDR3 nucleotides read TGTGCCAGCTCACCAGGGACCAGGGGACGCTCCTACAATGAGCAGTTCTTC. It encodes CASSPGTRGRSYNEQFF. This rearrangement joins TRBV18 to TRBJ2-1; weak D call: TRBD1 (6 bases). Germline V gene lookup returns CDR1 KGHSH and CDR2 LQKENI. Trimming stripped 2 bases from V and 0 bases from J, with 14 bases between. The CDR3 covers 17 residues.

The rearrangement uses TRBV4-3 and TRBJ2-3, with TRBD2 matching over 11 bases. This CDR3 has 18 amino acids. The ends lost 0 bases at V and 4 bases at J; junction bases unmatched: 9. Per the germline V gene, CDR1 is LGHNA and CDR2 is YSLEER. CDR3 loop: CASSQDRVAGGFPDTQYF. The DNA for the CDR3 is TGCGCCAGCAGCCAAGATAGGGTAGCGGGGGGGTTCCCAGATACGCAGTATTTT.

The gene calls are TRBV5-6 and TRBJ2-2; D is unclear. The CDR3 covers 13 residues. V was shortened by 4 bases and J by 11 bases, with 15 bases between the two germline ends. Germline CDR1 and CDR2: SGHDT and YYEEEE. The CDR3 DNA is TGTGCCAGCAGCCCTCGTTGGGGTGTTGAGCTGTTTTTT. Residues: CASSPRWGVELFF.

V is TRBV5-5 and J is TRBJ1-3; no firm D call. CDR1 SGHKS and CDR2 YYEKEE come from the germline V gene (reference sequence). The CDR3 runs to 14 residues. Trimming shortened V by 2 bases and J by 0 bases, and 6 bases separated the two germline ends. CDR3 DNA: TGTGCCAGCAGCTTCCAAAACTCTGGAAACACCATATATTTT. It yields the protein CASSFQNSGNTIYF.

This sequence joins TRBV4-2 and TRBJ2-2; D may be TRBD1 (6 bases). V lost 8 bases to trimming and J lost 3 bases, with 13 bases between them. The germline CDR1 and CDR2 sequences are LGHNA and YNFKEQ. The CDR3 length is 14 residues. In DNA, the CDR3 is TGTGCCAGCGGTACGGACAGCCACACCGGGGAGCTGTTTTTT. Translating it yields CASGTDSHTGELFF.

The CDR3 coding sequence is TGTGCCAGCAGTGGTCGGGGGCGCTACACCGGGGAGCTGTTTTTT. This gives the protein CASSGRGRYTGELFF. The rearrangement joins TRBV2 to TRBJ2-2, with D perhaps TRBD1 or TRBD2 (6 bases each). Deletions cut 4 bases from V and 3 bases from J, with 12 bases between. The CDR3 loop spans 15 amino acids. Germline CDR1 and CDR2: SNHLY and FYNNEI. Full variable domain (missing parts from reference TRBV2 and TRBJ2-2): EPEVTQTPSHQVTQMGQEVILRCVPISNHLYFYWYRQILGQKVEFLVSFYNNEISEKSEIFDDQFSVERPDGSNFTLKIRSTKLEDSAMYFCASSGRGRYTGELFFGEGSRLTVL.

The V call is TRBV4-2, the J call TRBJ2-1; possibly TRBD2 for D (5 bases). V gave up 2 bases and J gave up 6 bases, with 14 bases separating them. The CDR3 has 15 residues. Germline V CDR1 and CDR2: LGHNA, YNFKEQ. In DNA, the CDR3 is TGTGCCAGCAGCCAAACCGGGATAAATCCCAATGAGCAGTTCTTC. It codes for CASSQTGINPNEQFF.

The V and J genes are TRBV28 and TRBJ1-4, with D possibly TRBD1 on 5 matching bases. The CDR3 contains 13 residues. With 10 bases removed from V and 0 bases from J, the gap between germline ends came to 9 bases. The germline CDR1 and CDR2 sequences are MDHEN and SYDVKM. The CDR3 reads CAIMTATNEKLFF. The CDR3 nucleotides read TGTGCCATAATGACAGCAACTAATGAAAAACTGTTTTTT. The complete variable domain, with remaining parts taken from reference TRBV28 and TRBJ1-4, reads DVKVTQSSRYLVKRTGEKVFLECVQDMDHENMFWYRQDPGLGLRLIYFSYDVKMKEKGDIPEGYSVSREKKERFSLILESASTNQTSMYLCAIMTATNEKLFFGSGTQLSVL.

The chain has TRBV24-1 and TRBJ2-2; possibly TRBD1 for D (5 bases). Germline CDR1 is KGHDR and CDR2 is SFDVKD. V lost 4 bases, J lost 0 bases, and 11 bases lay in between. The CDR3 loop spans 16 amino acids. The CDR3, as DNA: TGTGCCACCAGTGACCCAGAACAGGCGAACACCGGGGAGCTGTTTTTT. This translates into CATSDPEQANTGELFF.

The chain couples TRBV12-2 to TRBJ2-1; TRBD2 is taken as the D call from the table, unchecked against the DNA. TRBV12-2 is a recognized pseudogene. The CDR3 is 16 residues long. CDR3 protein: CASRLARLWSSNEQFF. The CDR3, as DNA: TGTGCAAGTCGCTTAGCACGGCTTTGGAGCTCCAATGAGCAGTTCTTC.

This clone was counted between two and nine times. The chain couples TRBV11-2 to TRBJ1-2, with 10 bases aligning to TRBD1. The CDR3 extends over 14 amino acids. J lost 5 bases, V lost 3 bases, and 3 bases had no gene match. Germline values: CDR1 SGHAT, CDR2 FQNNGV. In nucleotides, the CDR3 is TGTGCCAGCAGCTTGGTGGGACAGGGGTATGGCTACACCTTC. It yields the protein CASSLVGQGYGYTF.